A single sample is the source of the 30 T cell receptor beta chains below, sequenced in a study of T cells in localized non-small cell lung cancer. Using immunoSEQ multiplex PCR, the repertoire was profiled, and TCRdb retains in-frame clones only, with some absent. This table holds some 15,000 clones, roughly 85% found once. The material was peripheral blood, obtained before any cancer treatment. The receptors shown here come from a female donor at least 60 years old with stage I squamous cell lung carcinoma.

The J gene is TRBJ2-5, the V gene TRBV4-1; TRBD2 matches at 7 bases. CDR1 MGHRA and CDR2 YSYEKL come from the germline V gene. V was clipped by 4 bases and J by 4 bases; unmatched bases: 6. The CDR3 is made up of 14 amino acids. The CDR3 here is CASSLAGRRETQYF. CDR3 nucleotides: TGCGCCAGCAGCCTAGCGGGTAGGCGAGAGACCCAGTACTTC.

The chain employs TRBV12-5 and TRBJ1-4; 11 nucleotides match TRBD1. Per germline, CDR1 LGHNT and CDR2 FRNRAP. The J segment lost 8 bases and the V segment lost 6 bases, leaving 11 bases of the junction unmatched. The CDR3 runs to 16 residues. CDR3 nucleotide sequence: TGTGCTAGTGGGTCCGAGGACAGGGGGCGTCGGGAAAAACTGTTTTTT. Translation gives CASGSEDRGRREKLFF. The whole variable domain, remainder taken from reference TRBV12-5 and TRBJ1-4, is DARVTQTPRHKVTEMGQEVTMRCQPILGHNTVFWYRQTMMQGLELLAYFRNRAPLDDSGMPKDRFSAEMPDATLATLKIQPSEPRDSAVYFCASGSEDRGRREKLFFGSGTQLSVL.

This rearrangement joins TRBV6-5 to TRBJ1-2, with D unclear. V lost 3 bases, J lost 4 bases, and 9 bases lay in between. Germline CDR1 MNHEY, CDR2 SVGAGI. The length of the CDR3 is 13 residues. The CDR3 spells CASSYDGSYGYTF. CDR3 in DNA: TGTGCCAGCAGTTATGACGGTTCCTATGGCTACACCTTC.

The chain employs TRBV6-1 and TRBJ1-1; no firm D call. Trimming took off 6 bases at V and 10 bases at J, with 15 bases between the two ends. Germline V gene data show CDR1 as MNHNS and CDR2 as SASEGT. The CDR3 runs 12 residues. The CDR3 spells CASSDTEWGAFF. The DNA for the CDR3 is TGTGCCAGCAGCGACACAGAATGGGGAGCTTTCTTT.

This chain links TRBV28 with TRBJ2-5, with D unclear. V was cut by 2 bases and J by 2 bases, with 3 bases left in between. CDR3 length equals 12 residues. CDR1 is MDHEN and CDR2 is SYDVKM in the germline V gene. The CDR3 nucleotides are TGTGCCAGCAGTTTACTTCAAGAGACCCAGTACTTC. This gives the protein CASSLLQETQYF.

The chain uses TRBV19 and TRBJ2-3; no definite D call. Germline V gene sequence: CDR1 LNHDA, CDR2 SQIVND (reference sequence). The length of the CDR3 is 12 residues. Trimming removed 5 bases from V and 4 bases from J, with 7 bases in between. CDR3 nucleotide sequence: TGTGCCAGTAGTCGGGTGTCAGATACGCAGTATTTT. The encoded protein is CASSRVSDTQYF.

The V call is TRBV6-5, the J call TRBJ1-1; weak D call: TRBD1 (5 bases). The CDR3 is 13 residues long. Germline assignment: CDR1 MNHEY and CDR2 SVGAGI. With 2 bases removed from V and 3 bases from J, the gap between germline ends came to 7 bases. The CDR3 here is CASSYGTYTEAFF. In DNA form, the CDR3 reads TGTGCCAGCAGTTACGGGACTTACACTGAAGCTTTCTTT.

V is TRBV6-1 and J is TRBJ1-1, with D hard to call. Germline V lookup: CDR1 MNHNS, CDR2 SASEGT. V lost 2 bases to trimming and J lost 1 base, with 8 bases between them. The CDR3 is 14 residues long. CDR3 nucleotides: TGTGCCAGCAGTGAATGGCAGTGGAACACTGAAGCTTTCTTT. Translation gives CASSEWQWNTEAFF.

The chain couples TRBV7-5 to TRBJ1-1; the table assigns TRBD1, which was not confirmed against the DNA. TRBV7-5 is deemed a pseudogene. The CDR3 contains 13 residues. The CDR3 here is CVRSFRQDSEAFF. CDR3 DNA sequence: TGTGTCAGAAGCTTCAGACAGGACAGTGAAGCTTTCTTT.

V gene TRBV6-1 combines with J gene TRBJ1-5; 8 bases are a match to TRBD1. This CDR3 has 16 residues. The V and J ends lost 3 bases and 3 bases, in that order; junction bases with no gene match: 7. CDR1 MNHNS and CDR2 SASEGT come from the germline V gene. The CDR3 bases are TGTGCCAGCAGTGAGGGGTGGGGACAGGTCAATCAGCCCCAGCATTTT. Protein product: CASSEGWGQVNQPQHF.

The chain's CDR3 is CASSIAGLASYNEQFF. The CDR3 nucleotides read TGTGCCAGTAGTATAGCCGGACTAGCCTCTTACAATGAGCAGTTCTTC. The V and J genes are TRBV19 and TRBJ2-1, with TRBD2 matching over 8 bases. CDR3 length equals 16 residues. The V gene end was trimmed by 1 base and the J gene end by 4 bases; junction bases not matched to a gene: 6. Per the germline V gene, CDR1 is LNHDA and CDR2 is SQIVND (reference sequence).

The rearrangement links TRBV7-2 to TRBJ2-7; TRBD1 matches 11 bases. The trim removed 4 bases at V and 5 bases at J, leaving 7 bases unmatched. The CDR3 runs to 15 residues. CDR1 is SGHTA and CDR2 is FQGNSA in the germline V gene. The CDR3 DNA reads as TGTGCCAGCAGCTGGTCCGGGACAGGGGGAAACGAGCAGTACTTC. Translation gives CASSWSGTGGNEQYF.

V gene TRBV30 combines with J gene TRBJ2-7, with D tentatively TRBD1 or TRBD2 (5 bases each). Trimming stripped 1 base from V and 3 bases from J, with 10 bases between. The CDR3 is 13 amino acids. Germline assignment: CDR1 GTSNPN and CDR2 SVGIG (reference sequence). The CDR3 region is CAWSGGPFYEQYF. The CDR3 coding sequence is TGTGCCTGGAGTGGGGGACCCTTCTACGAGCAGTACTTC.

The V call is TRBV6-6, the J call TRBJ1-5, with 7 nucleotides matching TRBD1. This CDR3 region has 15 residues. CDR1 is MNHNY and CDR2 is SVGAGI in the germline V gene (reference sequence). V lost 2 bases and J lost 6; bases outside the gene matches: 7. The CDR3 reads CASSYPGQDGQPQHF. The CDR3 region has the DNA TGTGCCAGCAGTTACCCTGGACAGGACGGTCAGCCCCAGCATTTT.

V usage is TRBV5-1 and J usage is TRBJ1-1; tentatively, D is TRBD1 (5 bases). Per germline, CDR1 SGHRS and CDR2 YFSETQ. The V end lost 1 base, the J end lost 2 bases, and 9 bases lay between the germline ends. The CDR3 runs 14 residues. Written as DNA, the CDR3 is TGCGCCAGCAGCTTGTCGACAGCTAACACTGAAGCTTTCTTT. It encodes CASSLSTANTEAFF.

There are a few counts of this clone. This chain links TRBV19 with TRBJ2-1; D remains unclear. Germline V gene data show CDR1 as LNHDA and CDR2 as SQIVND (reference sequence). Trimming cost V 0 bases and J 0 bases, with 6 bases left between them. This CDR3 has 15 residues. The CDR3 sequence is CASSIDMISYNEQFF. For the CDR3, the DNA is TGTGCCAGTAGTATAGACATGATCTCCTACAATGAGCAGTTCTTC.

The chain joins TRBV27 to TRBJ1-1, with 7 bases matching TRBD1. Germline CDR1 reads MNHEY; CDR2 reads SMNVEV (reference sequence). CDR3 length: 13 residues. With 7 bases clipped from V and 3 bases from J, the junction kept 5 bases outside the gene matches. The CDR3 loop reads CASISQGYTEAFF. As DNA, the CDR3 is TGTGCCAGCATATCACAGGGGTACACTGAAGCTTTCTTT.

The J gene is TRBJ1-1, the V gene TRBV7-2, with a weak D call TRBD1 (6 bases). The CDR3 is 13 residues long. Germline V gene sequence: CDR1 SGHTA, CDR2 FQGNSA. V was trimmed by 4 bases and J by 1 base, leaving 7 bases between them. The CDR3 sequence is CASSSQGNTEAFF. The DNA for the CDR3 is TGTGCCAGCAGCTCACAGGGGAACACTGAAGCTTTCTTT.

The V call is TRBV14, the J call TRBJ1-2; TRBD1 aligns across 10 bases. The CDR3 is 15 residues long. The V gene end was trimmed by 5 bases and the J gene end by 2 bases; junction bases not matched to a gene: 5. Germline V lookup: CDR1 SGHDN, CDR2 FVKESK. CDR3 bases: TGTGCCAGCAGCGGGACAGGGGCCCAAAACTATGGCTACACCTTC. It translates to CASSGTGAQNYGYTF.

The genes are TRBV10-2 and TRBJ1-3; D is possibly TRBD1 (5 bases). The CDR3 is 14 amino acids. Looked up from germline, CDR1 is WSHSY and CDR2 is SAAADI. The V end lost 3 bases, the J end lost 6 bases, and 12 bases lay between the germline ends. The chain's CDR3 is CASSDTRVLNTIYF. CDR3 DNA: TGCGCCAGCAGTGATACCAGGGTTCTAAACACCATATATTTT.

The genes are TRBV28 and TRBJ1-1; TRBD1 might be the D (6 bases). Germline V gene sequence: CDR1 MDHEN, CDR2 SYDVKM. Trimming took off 8 bases at V and 4 bases at J, with 17 bases between the two ends. This CDR3 has 14 amino acids. The CDR3 loop is CASGPPGHLTEAFF. The CDR3 DNA reads as TGTGCCAGCGGCCCCCCGGGACACCTCACTGAAGCTTTCTTT. The full variable domain, its missing parts supplied by reference TRBV28 and TRBJ1-1, is DVKVTQSSRYLVKRTGEKVFLECVQDMDHENMFWYRQDPGLGLRLIYFSYDVKMKEKGDIPEGYSVSREKKERFSLILESASTNQTSMYLCASGPPGHLTEAFFGQGTRLTVV.

V and J are TRBV4-1 and TRBJ2-2, with D unclear. Trimming took off 4 bases at V and 4 bases at J, with 10 bases between the two ends. Germline V gene lookup returns CDR1 MGHRA and CDR2 YSYEKL. The CDR3 runs to 14 residues. The CDR3 reads CASSPRTTTGELFF. CDR3 nucleotides: TGCGCCAGCAGCCCGCGGACGACCACCGGGGAGCTGTTTTTT.

On this clone itself: Other DNA variants within this sample encode the same CDR3. The chain combines TRBV2 with TRBJ1-2; D might be TRBD1 (6 bases). The germline V gene has CDR1 SNHLY and CDR2 FYNNEI. There are 13 residues in the CDR3. Trimming left V 11 bases short and J 4 bases short, with 17 bases between. The CDR3 DNA reads TGTGCCCGGGGGCGGGGGGCGACCTATGGCTACACCTTC. This sequence encodes CARGRGATYGYTF. The full variable domain, with the rest looked up from reference TRBV2 and TRBJ1-2, is EPEVTQTPSHQVTQMGQEVILRCVPISNHLYFYWYRQILGQKVEFLVSFYNNEISEKSEIFDDQFSVERPDGSNFTLKIRSTKLEDSAMYFCARGRGATYGYTFGSGTRLTVV.

Only one count was recorded for this clone. This sample also contains other DNA sequences that code for the same CDR3. Here the CDR3 DNA reads TGTGCCAGTAGTACCAAGGGGGGTGGCAATCAGCCCCAGCATTTT. Translating it yields CASSTKGGGNQPQHF. This rearrangement joins TRBV19 to TRBJ1-5; a possible D gene is TRBD1 (6 bases). This CDR3 contains 15 residues. Trimming took 4 bases from V and 2 from J, leaving 12 bases between them. Germline CDR1 is LNHDA and CDR2 is SQIVND (reference sequence).

The chain is built from TRBV7-9 and TRBJ2-5; D not certain. Deletions cut 3 bases from V and 3 bases from J, with 8 bases between. This CDR3 region has 13 residues. Germline CDR1 reads SEHNR; CDR2 reads FQNEAQ (reference sequence). CDR3 nucleotide sequence: TGTGCCAGCAGCTTGCCTAGTGAAGAGACCCAGTACTTC. It yields the protein CASSLPSEETQYF.

This rearrangement joins TRBV25-1 to TRBJ2-5; 7 bases match TRBD2. CDR3 size: 13 residues. CDR1 and CDR2 (germline): MGHDK, SYGVNS. V shed 2 bases and J 7 bases; nucleotides not matched to a gene: 4. CDR3 region: CASSEGPGGTQYF. The CDR3 nucleotides read TGTGCCAGCAGTGAAGGTCCGGGGGGGACCCAGTACTTC.

Only a few counts were recorded for this clone. As DNA, the CDR3 is TGTGCCAGCAGCTACGGGGACAGGCGGGCGGCGGATACGCAGTATTTT. This translates into CASSYGDRRAADTQYF. The rearrangement uses TRBV5-5 and TRBJ2-3, with 8 bases identical to TRBD1. V dropped 3 bases and J dropped 6; count of bases not matched to a gene: 12. Germline CDR1 reads SGHKS; CDR2 reads YYEKEE (reference sequence). This CDR3 comprises 16 residues.

V is TRBV9 and J is TRBJ2-1, with D tentatively TRBD2 (6 bases). The CDR3 loop spans 14 amino acids. The V end lost 3 bases, the J end lost 5 bases, and 12 bases lay between the germline ends. Germline CDR1 and CDR2: SGDLS and YYNGEE. CDR3 protein: CASSGASADNEQFF. DNA of the CDR3: TGTGCCAGCAGCGGGGCTAGCGCCGACAATGAGCAGTTCTTC.

This clone showed up just once. The V and J genes are TRBV19 and TRBJ2-7; 12 bases agree with TRBD1. V lost 3 bases, J lost 4 bases, and 4 bases stayed unmatched. The CDR3 sequence is 15 residues long. Germline assignment: CDR1 LNHDA and CDR2 SQIVND (reference sequence). This chain's CDR3 is CASSIRDRGPYEQYF. The CDR3 DNA is TGTGCCAGTAGTATCCGGGACAGGGGGCCTTACGAGCAGTACTTC.

In this sample, this clone turned up a few times. The chain joins TRBV30 to TRBJ1-1; the match to TRBD1 covers 7 bases. With V trimmed by 3 bases and J by 5 bases, 9 bases remained unmatched. The germline V gene encodes CDR1 GTSNPN and CDR2 SVGIG (reference sequence). This CDR3 is 14 amino acids long. This chain's CDR3 is CAWRRYAGGTEAFF. The CDR3 DNA reads TGTGCCTGGAGAAGATATGCAGGGGGGACTGAAGCTTTCTTT.